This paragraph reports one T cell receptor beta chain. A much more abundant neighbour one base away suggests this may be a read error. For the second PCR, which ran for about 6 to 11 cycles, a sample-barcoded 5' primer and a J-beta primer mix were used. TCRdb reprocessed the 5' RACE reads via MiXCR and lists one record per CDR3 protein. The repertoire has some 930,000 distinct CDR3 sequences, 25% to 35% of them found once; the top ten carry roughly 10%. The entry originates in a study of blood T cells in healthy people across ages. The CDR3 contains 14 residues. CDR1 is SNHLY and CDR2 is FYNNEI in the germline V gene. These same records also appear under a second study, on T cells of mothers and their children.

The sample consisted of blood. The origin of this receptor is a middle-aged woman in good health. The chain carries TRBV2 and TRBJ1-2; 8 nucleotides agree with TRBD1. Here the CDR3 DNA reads TGTGCCAGCAGTGAGGCAGGGGGCCGATATGGCTGCACCTTC. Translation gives CASSEAGGRYGCTF.